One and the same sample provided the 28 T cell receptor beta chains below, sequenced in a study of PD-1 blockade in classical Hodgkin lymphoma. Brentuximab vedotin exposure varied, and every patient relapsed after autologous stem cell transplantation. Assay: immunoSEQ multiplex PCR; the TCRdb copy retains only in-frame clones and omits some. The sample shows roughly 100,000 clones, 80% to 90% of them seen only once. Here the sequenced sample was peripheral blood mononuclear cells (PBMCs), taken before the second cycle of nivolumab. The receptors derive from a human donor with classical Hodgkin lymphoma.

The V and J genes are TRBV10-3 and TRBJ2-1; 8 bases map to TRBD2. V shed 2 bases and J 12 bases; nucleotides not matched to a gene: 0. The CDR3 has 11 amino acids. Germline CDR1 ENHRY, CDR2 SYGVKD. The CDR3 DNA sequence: TGTGCCATCAGTGAGGGACTAGCGCAGTTCTTC. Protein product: CAISEGLAQFF.

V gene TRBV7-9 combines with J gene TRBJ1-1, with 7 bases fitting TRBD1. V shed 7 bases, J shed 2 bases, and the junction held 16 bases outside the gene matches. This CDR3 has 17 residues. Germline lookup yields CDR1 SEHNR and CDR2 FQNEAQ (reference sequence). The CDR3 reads CASTGTGTWDSNTEAFF. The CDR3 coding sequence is TGTGCCAGCACCGGCACCGGGACGTGGGACAGCAACACTGAAGCTTTCTTT.

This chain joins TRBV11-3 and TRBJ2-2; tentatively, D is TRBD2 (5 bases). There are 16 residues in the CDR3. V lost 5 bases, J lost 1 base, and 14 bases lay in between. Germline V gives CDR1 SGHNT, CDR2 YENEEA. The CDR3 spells CASSKSPGWNTGELFF. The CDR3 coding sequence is TGTGCCAGCAGCAAGAGTCCGGGGTGGAACACCGGGGAGCTGTTTTTT.

CDR3 nucleotide sequence: TGTGCCAGCTCATCCTCCGGGACAGGGGCTGGAAACACCATATATTTT. As protein: CASSSSGTGAGNTIYF. The V gene is TRBV18, the J gene TRBJ1-3; 10 bases fit TRBD1. The CDR3 is 16 amino acids. The germline gives CDR1 KGHSH, CDR2 LQKENI. The V gene end was trimmed by 5 bases and the J gene end by 2 bases; junction bases not matched to a gene: 6.

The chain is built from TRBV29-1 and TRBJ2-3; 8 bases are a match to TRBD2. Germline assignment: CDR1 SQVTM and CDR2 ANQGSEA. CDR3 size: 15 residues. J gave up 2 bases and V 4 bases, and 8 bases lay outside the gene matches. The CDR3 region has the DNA TGCAGCGTTGTGGGGACTAGAGAAGACACAGATACGCAGTATTTT. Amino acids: CSVVGTREDTDTQYF.

CDR3 bases: TGTGCCAGCAGCCTGCCCGCCACTAGCGGGGATGAGCAGTTCTTC. It is translated as CASSLPATSGDEQFF. This chain uses TRBV28 with TRBJ2-1; 10 bases are shared with TRBD2. V lost 6 bases, J lost 8 bases, and 10 bases stayed unmatched. CDR3 size: 15 residues. Looked up from germline, CDR1 is MDHEN and CDR2 is SYDVKM. Together with reference TRBV28 and TRBJ2-1, the CDR3 gives the full variable domain: DVKVTQSSRYLVKRTGEKVFLECVQDMDHENMFWYRQDPGLGLRLIYFSYDVKMKEKGDIPEGYSVSREKKERFSLILESASTNQTSMYLCASSLPATSGDEQFFGPGTRLTVL.

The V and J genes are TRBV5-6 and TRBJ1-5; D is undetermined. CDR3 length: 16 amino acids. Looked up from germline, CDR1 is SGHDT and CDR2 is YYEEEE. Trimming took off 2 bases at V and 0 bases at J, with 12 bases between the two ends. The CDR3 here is CASSFGGAYSNQPQHF. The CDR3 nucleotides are TGTGCCAGCAGCTTCGGAGGAGCATATAGCAATCAGCCCCAGCATTTT.

CDR3: CASRAESGSYNSPLHF. DNA of the CDR3: TGTGCCAGTAGAGCAGAATCGGGCTCCTATAATTCACCCCTCCACTTT. The chain recombines TRBV19 with TRBJ1-6; no reliable D call. Germline CDR1 LNHDA, CDR2 SQIVND (reference sequence). V lost 6 bases and J 0 bases, leaving 12 bases between the germline ends. There are 16 residues in the CDR3.

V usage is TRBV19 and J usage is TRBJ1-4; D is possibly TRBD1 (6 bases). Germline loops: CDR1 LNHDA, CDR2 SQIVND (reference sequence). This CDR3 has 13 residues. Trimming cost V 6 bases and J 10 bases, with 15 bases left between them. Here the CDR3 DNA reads TGTGCCAGTAGAACCAGGGGATGGGGAAAACTGTTTTTT. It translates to CASRTRGWGKLFF.

For the CDR3, the DNA is TGTGCCAGCAGTGAGACAGGTTATAGCAATCAGCCCCAGCATTTT. Protein sequence: CASSETGYSNQPQHF. The chain recombines TRBV6-1 with TRBJ1-5; TRBD1 is a possible D gene (6 bases). The CDR3 extends over 15 amino acids. V was clipped by 3 bases and J by 0 bases, with 9 bases between them. Germline loops: CDR1 MNHNS, CDR2 SASEGT.

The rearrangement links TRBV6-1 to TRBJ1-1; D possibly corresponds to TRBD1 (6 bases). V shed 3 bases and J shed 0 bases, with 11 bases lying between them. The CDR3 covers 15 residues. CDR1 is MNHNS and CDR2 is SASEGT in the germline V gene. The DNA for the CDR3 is TGTGCCAGCAGTGACCGGGGGGCACTGAACACTGAAGCTTTCTTT. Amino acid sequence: CASSDRGALNTEAFF.

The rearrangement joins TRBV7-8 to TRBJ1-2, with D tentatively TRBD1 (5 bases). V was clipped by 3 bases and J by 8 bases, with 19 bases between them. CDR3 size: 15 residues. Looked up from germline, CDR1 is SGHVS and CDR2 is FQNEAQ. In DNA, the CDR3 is TGTGCCAGCAGCTTTACCCCGGGACCGCGGGGGGGCTACACCTTC. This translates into CASSFTPGPRGGYTF.

CDR3 loop: CASSRTGTENNEQFF. CDR3 DNA sequence: TGTGCCAGCAGTAGAACCGGGACAGAAAATAATGAGCAGTTCTTC. The rearrangement links TRBV6-5 to TRBJ2-1; 7 positions agree with TRBD1. This CDR3 has 15 residues. J gave up 7 bases and V 5 bases, and 11 bases lay outside the gene matches. Germline CDR1 is MNHEY and CDR2 is SVGAGI.

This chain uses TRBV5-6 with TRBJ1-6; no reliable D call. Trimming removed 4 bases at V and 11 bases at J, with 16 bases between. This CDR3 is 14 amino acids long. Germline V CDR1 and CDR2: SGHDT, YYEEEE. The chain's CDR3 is CASSAPGEVAPLHF. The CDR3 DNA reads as TGTGCCAGCAGCGCTCCGGGTGAGGTAGCACCCCTCCACTTT.

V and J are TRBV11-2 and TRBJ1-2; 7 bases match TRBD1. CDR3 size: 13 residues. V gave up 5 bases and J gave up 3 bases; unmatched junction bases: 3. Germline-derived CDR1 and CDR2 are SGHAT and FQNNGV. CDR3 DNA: TGTGCCAGCAGCCAAGACAGGGACTATGGCTACACCTTC. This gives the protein CASSQDRDYGYTF.

CDR3 DNA: TGTGCCTGCCGACCTGGAGGGGGGAGGAACATTCAGTACTTC. The encoded protein is CACRPGGGRNIQYF. The chain has TRBV30 and TRBJ2-4; D may correspond to TRBD1 or TRBD2 (6 bases each). Trimming took off 6 bases at V and 7 bases at J, with 19 bases between the two ends. Germline CDR1 GTSNPN, CDR2 SVGIG (reference sequence). CDR3 length equals 14 residues.

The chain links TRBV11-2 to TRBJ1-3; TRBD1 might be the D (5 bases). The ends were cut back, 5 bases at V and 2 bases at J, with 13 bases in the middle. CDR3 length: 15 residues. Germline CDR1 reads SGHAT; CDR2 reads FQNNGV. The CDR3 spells CASSERGNTGNTIYF. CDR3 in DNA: TGTGCCAGCAGCGAGCGGGGGAACACTGGAAACACCATATATTTT. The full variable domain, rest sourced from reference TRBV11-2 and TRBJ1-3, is EAGVAQSPRYKIIEKRQSVAFWCNPISGHATLYWYQQILGQGPKLLIQFQNNGVVDDSQLPKDRFSAERLKGVDSTLKIQPAKLEDSAVYLCASSERGNTGNTIYFGEGSWLTVV.

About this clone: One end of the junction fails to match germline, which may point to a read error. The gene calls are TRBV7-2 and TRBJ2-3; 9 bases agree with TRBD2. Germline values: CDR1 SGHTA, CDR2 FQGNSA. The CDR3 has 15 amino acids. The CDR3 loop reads CASSPVKAGGLTSDF. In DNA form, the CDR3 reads TGTGCCAGCAGCCCAGTGAAAGCGGGGGGCCTGACGTCGGATTTT.

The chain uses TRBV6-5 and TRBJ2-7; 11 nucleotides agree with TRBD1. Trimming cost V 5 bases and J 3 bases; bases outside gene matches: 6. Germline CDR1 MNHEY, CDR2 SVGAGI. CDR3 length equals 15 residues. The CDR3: CASSRRDRGIYEQYF. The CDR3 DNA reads TGTGCCAGCAGTCGCCGGGACAGGGGGATCTACGAGCAGTACTTC.

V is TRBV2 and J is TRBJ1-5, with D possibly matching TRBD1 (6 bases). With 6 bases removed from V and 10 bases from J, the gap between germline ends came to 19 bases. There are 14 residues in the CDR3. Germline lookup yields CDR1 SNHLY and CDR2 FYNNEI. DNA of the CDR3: TGTGCCAGCAGATCCGGAGGGGGTTTTGTTCCCCAGCATTTT. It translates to CASRSGGGFVPQHF.

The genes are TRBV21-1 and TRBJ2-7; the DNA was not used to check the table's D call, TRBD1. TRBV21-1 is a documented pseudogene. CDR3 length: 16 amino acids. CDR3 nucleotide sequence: TGTGCCAGCAGCAAAAAGGGCGGACAGGGGGACTACGAGCAGTACTTC. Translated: CASSKKGGQGDYEQYF.

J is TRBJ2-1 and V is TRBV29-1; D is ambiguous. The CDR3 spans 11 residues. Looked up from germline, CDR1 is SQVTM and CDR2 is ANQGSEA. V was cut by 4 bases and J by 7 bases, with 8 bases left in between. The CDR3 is CSVGAVNEQFF. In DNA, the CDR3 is TGCAGCGTTGGGGCGGTAAATGAGCAGTTCTTC.

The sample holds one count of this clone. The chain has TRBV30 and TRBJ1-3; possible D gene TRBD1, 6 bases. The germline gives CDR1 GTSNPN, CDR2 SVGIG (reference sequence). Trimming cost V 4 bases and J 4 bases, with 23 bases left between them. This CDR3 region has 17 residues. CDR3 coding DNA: TGTGCCTGGACGTCAGGGGCCGCCTGGGGGTCGGGAAACACCATATATTTT. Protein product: CAWTSGAAWGSGNTIYF.

CDR3 nucleotides: TGTGCCAGCAGTTTCCATAGGGGCTACCGGGACACCGGGGAGCTGTTTTTT. It is translated as CASSFHRGYRDTGELFF. The chain combines TRBV28 with TRBJ2-2; D is possibly TRBD1 (5 bases). Trimming removed 3 bases at V and 3 bases at J, with 17 bases between. Germline V lookup: CDR1 MDHEN, CDR2 SYDVKM. This CDR3 is 17 amino acids long. The whole variable domain, filled in from reference TRBV28 and TRBJ2-2, reads DVKVTQSSRYLVKRTGEKVFLECVQDMDHENMFWYRQDPGLGLRLIYFSYDVKMKEKGDIPEGYSVSREKKERFSLILESASTNQTSMYLCASSFHRGYRDTGELFFGEGSRLTVL.

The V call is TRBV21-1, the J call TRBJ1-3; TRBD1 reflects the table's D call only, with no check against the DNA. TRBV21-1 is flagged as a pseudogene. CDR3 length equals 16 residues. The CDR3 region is CASSAQDRGHGNTIYF. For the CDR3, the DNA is TGTGCCAGCAGCGCCCAAGACAGGGGGCATGGAAACACCATATATTTT.

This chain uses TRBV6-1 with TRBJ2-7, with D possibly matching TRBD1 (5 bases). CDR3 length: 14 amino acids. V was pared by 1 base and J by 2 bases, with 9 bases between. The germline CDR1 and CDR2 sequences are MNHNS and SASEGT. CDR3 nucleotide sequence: TGTGCCAGCAGTGAAGTAGGGGTTGCCTACGAGCAGTACTTC. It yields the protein CASSEVGVAYEQYF.

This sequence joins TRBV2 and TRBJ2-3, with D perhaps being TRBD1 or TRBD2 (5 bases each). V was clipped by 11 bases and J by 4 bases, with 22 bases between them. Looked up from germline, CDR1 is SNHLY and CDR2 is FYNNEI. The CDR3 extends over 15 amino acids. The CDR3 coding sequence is TGTGCCTTGCGATCCGGGACCAGCGGACCAGATACGCAGTATTTT. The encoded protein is CALRSGTSGPDTQYF.

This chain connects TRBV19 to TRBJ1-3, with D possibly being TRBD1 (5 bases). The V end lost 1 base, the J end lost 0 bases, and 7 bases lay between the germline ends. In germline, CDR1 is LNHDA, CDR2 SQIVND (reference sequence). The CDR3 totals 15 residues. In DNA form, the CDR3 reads TGTGCCAGTAGTATAGGTACAGGCTCTGGAAACACCATATATTTT. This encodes CASSIGTGSGNTIYF.